This T cell receptor (beta chain) originates from a study of blood T cell repertoires in COVID-19. Study context: The study drew acute and convalescent COVID-19 samples from the United States, Italy and Spain.

Methods used by the authors: Using reference gene primer amplification, nucleated cell counts were estimated. Sequencing was performed with immunoSEQ multiplex PCR; in TCRdb, only in-frame clones are kept and a portion is missing. V, J and clone size are taken as reported in that table, and D and trimming were inferred from the DNA itself. The sample consists of approximately 320,000 clones, 65% to 90% of them appearing once. The CDR3 sequence is 14 residues long. Trimming took off 3 bases at V and 5 bases at J, with 13 bases between the two ends. Germline-derived CDR1 and CDR2 are SQVTM and ANQGSEA.

Sequencing used peripheral blood. The V gene is TRBV29-1, the J gene TRBJ2-2, with D unresolved. The receptor's source is a human donor in a cohort sampled during active COVID-19. In DNA, the CDR3 is TGCAGCGTTGAGGTCATTATCGGGACCGGGGAGCTGTTTTTT. Translation gives CSVEVIIGTGELFF.